This T cell receptor (beta chain) was captured by sequencing in a study of OX40 agonist ivuxolimab in advanced cancers. For the study at large: The drug used for patients, ivuxolimab, was an agonistic anti-OX40 (CD134) antibody. General observations from the study: Circulating CD4+ and CD8+ T cells showed clonal expansion by week 6 at 0.1 to 3.0 mg/kg. There were, on average, more expanded clones in CD8+ T cells than in CD4+.

Only in-frame clones appear in the TCRdb table, and some are missing; sequencing was by immunoSEQ multiplex PCR. The data hold just over 90,000 clones, with 85% to 95% observed a single time. As to this clone: Its antigen remains unknown.

The CDR3 is 13 residues long. Sequencing was performed on CD4+ or CD8+ T cells sorted from blood, taken in a trial of the OX40 agonist ivuxolimab. This chain links TRBV21-1 with TRBJ1-1. TRBV21-1 corresponds to a pseudogene. This clonotype was obtained from an adult with an advanced solid tumor such as melanoma, head and neck, liver or kidney cancer. CDR3 region: CASSFRENTEAFF. The CDR3 coding sequence is TGTGCCAGCAGCTTCCGGGAGAACACTGAAGCTTTCTTT.